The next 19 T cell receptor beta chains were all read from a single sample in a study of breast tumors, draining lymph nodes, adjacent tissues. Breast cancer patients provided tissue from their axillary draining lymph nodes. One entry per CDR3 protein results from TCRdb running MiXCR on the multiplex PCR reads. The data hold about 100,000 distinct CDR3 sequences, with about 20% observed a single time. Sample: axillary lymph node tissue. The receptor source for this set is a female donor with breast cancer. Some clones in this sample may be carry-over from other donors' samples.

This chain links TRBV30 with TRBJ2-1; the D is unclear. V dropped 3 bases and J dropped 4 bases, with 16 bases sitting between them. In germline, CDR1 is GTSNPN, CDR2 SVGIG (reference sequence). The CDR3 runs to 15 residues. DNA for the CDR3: TGTGCCTGGAGCAGCTTCAGTAGGATTTACAATGAGCAGTTCTTC. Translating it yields CAWSSFSRIYNEQFF.

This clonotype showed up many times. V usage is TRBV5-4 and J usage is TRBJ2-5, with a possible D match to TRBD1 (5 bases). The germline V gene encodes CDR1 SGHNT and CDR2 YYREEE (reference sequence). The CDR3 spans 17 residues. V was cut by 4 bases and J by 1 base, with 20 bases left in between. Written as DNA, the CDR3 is TGTGCCAGCAGCGCCAAGACAGACCCCAGTTTCCAAGAGACCCAGTACTTC. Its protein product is CASSAKTDPSFQETQYF.

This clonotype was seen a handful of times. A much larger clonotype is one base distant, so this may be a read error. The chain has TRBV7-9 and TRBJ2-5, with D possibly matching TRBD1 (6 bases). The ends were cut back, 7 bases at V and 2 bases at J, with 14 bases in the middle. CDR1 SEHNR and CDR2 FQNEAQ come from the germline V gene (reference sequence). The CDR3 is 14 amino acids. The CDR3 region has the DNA TGTGCCAGCAACTCGCTACAGGGTCAAGAGACCCAGTACTTC. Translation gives CASNSLQGQETQYF.

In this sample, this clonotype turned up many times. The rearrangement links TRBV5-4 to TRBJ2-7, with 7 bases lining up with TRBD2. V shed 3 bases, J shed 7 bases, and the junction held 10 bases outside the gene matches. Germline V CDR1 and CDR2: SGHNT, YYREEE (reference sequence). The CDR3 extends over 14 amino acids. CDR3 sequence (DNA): TGTGCCAGCAGCTCTGGGACTACCCTAGGGGAGCAGTACTTC. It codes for CASSSGTTLGEQYF.

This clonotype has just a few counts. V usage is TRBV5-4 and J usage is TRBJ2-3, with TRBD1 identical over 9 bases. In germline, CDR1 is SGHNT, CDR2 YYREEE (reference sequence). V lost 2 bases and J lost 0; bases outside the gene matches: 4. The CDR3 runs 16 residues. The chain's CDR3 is CASSFNRGRSTDTQYF. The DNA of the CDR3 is TGTGCCAGCAGCTTCAACAGGGGGCGGAGCACAGATACGCAGTATTTT.

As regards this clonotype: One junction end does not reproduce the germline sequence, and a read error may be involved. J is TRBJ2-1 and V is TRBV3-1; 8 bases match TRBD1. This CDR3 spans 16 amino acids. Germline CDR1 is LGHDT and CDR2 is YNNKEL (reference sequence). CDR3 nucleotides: TGTGCCTGCAGCCATTACTCGGGACAGGACTACAATGAGCAGTTCTTC. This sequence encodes CACSHYSGQDYNEQFF.

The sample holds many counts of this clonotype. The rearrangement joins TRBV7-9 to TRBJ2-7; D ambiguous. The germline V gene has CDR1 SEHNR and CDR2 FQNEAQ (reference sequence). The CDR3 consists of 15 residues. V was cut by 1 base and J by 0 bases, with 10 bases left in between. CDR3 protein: CASSLVYSTSYEQYF. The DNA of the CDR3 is TGTGCCAGCAGCTTAGTCTACAGTACCTCCTACGAGCAGTACTTC.

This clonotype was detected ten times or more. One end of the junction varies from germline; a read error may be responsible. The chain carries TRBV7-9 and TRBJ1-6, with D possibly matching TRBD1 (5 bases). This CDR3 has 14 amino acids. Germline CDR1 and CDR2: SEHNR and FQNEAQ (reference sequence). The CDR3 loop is CAGSLIGGGSPLHF. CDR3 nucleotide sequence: TGTGCCGGCAGCCTTATAGGTGGGGGTTCACCCCTCCACTTT.

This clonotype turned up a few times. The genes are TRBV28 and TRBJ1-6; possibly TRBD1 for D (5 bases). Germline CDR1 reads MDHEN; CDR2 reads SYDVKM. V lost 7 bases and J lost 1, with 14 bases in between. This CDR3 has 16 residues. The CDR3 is CASTAAGGSYNSPLHF. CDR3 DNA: TGTGCCAGCACCGCGGCTGGGGGTTCCTATAATTCACCCCTCCACTTT.

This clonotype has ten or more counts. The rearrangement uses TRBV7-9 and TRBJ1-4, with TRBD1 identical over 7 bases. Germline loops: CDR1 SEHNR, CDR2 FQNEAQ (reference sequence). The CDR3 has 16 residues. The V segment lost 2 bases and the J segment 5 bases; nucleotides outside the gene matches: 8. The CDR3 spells CASSLSGTEVNEKLFF. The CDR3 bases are TGTGCCAGCAGCTTATCCGGGACAGAAGTGAATGAAAAACTGTTTTTT.

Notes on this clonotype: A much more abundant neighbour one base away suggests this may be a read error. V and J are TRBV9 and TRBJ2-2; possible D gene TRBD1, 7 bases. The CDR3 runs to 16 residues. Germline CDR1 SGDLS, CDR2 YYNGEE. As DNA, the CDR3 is TGTGCCAGCAGCCCCCGACAGGGACCGAACACCGGGGGGCTGTTTTTT. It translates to CASSPRQGPNTGGLFF.

CDR3 nucleotide sequence: TGTGCCAGCAACAGCAGGGGCAATCAGCCCCAGCATTTT. Its translation is CASNSRGNQPQHF. This sequence joins TRBV6-1 and TRBJ1-5, with D possibly being TRBD1 (5 bases). The CDR3 covers 13 residues. The V end was cut by 7 bases, the J end by 2 bases, with 9 bases between. Germline CDR1 MNHNS, CDR2 SASEGT.

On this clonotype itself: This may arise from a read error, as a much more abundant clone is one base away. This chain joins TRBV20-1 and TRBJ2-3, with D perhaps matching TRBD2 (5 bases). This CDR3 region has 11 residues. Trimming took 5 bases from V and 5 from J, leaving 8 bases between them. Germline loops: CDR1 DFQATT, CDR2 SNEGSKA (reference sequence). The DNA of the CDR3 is TGCAGTGCTCCAGGACTAGATACGCAGTATTTT. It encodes CSAPGLDTQYF.

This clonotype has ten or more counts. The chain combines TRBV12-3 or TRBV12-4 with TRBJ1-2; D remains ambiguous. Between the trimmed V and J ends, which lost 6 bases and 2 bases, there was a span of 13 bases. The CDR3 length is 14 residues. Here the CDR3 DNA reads TGTGCCAGCAGGATCCTCGGGTGGAACTATGGCTACACCTTC. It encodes CASRILGWNYGYTF.

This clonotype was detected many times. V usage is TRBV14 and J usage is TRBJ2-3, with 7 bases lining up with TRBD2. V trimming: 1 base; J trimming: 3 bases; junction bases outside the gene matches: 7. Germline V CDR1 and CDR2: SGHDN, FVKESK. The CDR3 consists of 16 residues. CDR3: CASSQVIRRGTDTQYF. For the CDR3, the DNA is TGTGCCAGCAGCCAAGTAATACGGCGGGGGACAGATACGCAGTATTTT.

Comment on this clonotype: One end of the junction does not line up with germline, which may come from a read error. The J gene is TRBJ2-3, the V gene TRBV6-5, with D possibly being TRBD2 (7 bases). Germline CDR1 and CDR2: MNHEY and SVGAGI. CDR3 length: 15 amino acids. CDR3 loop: CASRTTGGHTDTQYF. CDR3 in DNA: TGTGCCAGCAGGACTACCGGGGGGCACACAGATACGCAGTATTTC.

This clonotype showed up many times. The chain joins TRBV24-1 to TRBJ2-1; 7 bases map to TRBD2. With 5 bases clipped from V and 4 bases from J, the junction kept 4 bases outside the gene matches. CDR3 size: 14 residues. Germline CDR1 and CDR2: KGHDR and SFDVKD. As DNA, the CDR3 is TGTGCCACCAGTGGCGGGACTACATACAATGAGCAGTTCTTC. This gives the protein CATSGGTTYNEQFF.

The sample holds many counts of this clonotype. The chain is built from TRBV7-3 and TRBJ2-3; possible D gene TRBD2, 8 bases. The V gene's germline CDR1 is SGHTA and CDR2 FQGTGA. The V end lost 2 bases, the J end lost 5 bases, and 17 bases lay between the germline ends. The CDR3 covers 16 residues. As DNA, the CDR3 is TGTGCCAGCAGCTTATCGGGAGGGGGCTGGGGAGATACGCAGTATTTT. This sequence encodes CASSLSGGGWGDTQYF. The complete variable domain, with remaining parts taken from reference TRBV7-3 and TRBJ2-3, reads GAGVSQTPSNKVTEKGKYVELRCDPISGHTALYWYRQSLGQGPEFLIYFQGTGAADDSGLPNDRFFAVRPEGSVSTLKIQRTERGDSAVYLCASSLSGGGWGDTQYFGPGTRLTVL.

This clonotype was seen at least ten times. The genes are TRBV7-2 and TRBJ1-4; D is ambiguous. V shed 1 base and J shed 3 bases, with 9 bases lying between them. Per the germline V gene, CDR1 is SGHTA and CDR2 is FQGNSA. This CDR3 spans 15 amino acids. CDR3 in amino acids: CASSLVGAANEKLFF. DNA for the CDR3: TGTGCCAGCAGCTTAGTAGGTGCTGCTAATGAAAAACTGTTTTTT.